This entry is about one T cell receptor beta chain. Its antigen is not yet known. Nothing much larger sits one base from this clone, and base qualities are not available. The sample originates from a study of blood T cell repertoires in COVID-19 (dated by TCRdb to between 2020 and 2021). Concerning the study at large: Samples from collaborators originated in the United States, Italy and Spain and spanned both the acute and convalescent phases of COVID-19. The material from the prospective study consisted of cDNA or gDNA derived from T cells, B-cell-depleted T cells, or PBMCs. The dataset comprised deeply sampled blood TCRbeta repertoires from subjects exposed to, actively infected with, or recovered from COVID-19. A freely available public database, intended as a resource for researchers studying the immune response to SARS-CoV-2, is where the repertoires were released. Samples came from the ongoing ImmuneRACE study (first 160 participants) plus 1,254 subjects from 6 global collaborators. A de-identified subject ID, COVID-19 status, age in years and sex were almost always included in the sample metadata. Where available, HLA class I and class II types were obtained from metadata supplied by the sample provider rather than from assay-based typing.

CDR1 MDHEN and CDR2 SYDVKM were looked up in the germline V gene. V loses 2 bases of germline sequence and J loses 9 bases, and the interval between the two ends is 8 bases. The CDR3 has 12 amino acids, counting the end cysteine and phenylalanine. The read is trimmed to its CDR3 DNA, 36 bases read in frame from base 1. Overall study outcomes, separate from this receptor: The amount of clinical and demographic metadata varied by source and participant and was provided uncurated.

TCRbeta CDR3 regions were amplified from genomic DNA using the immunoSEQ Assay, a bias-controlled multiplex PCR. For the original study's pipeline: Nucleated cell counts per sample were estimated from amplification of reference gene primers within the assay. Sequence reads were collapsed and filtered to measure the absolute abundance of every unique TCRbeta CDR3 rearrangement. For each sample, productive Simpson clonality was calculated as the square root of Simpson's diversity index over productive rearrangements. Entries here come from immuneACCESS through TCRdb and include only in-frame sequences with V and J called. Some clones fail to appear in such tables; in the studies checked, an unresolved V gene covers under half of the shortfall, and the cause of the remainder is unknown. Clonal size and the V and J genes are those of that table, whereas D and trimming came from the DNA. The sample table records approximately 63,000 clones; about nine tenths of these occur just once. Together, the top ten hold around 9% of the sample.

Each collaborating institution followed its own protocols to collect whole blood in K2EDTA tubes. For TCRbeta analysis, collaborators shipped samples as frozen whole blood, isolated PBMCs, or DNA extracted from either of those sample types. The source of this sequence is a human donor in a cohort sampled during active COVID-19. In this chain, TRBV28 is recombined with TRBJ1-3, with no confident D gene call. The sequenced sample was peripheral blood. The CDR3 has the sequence CASSLPTGTIYF. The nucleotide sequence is TGTGCCAGCAGTTTACCGACGGGCACCATATATTTT.